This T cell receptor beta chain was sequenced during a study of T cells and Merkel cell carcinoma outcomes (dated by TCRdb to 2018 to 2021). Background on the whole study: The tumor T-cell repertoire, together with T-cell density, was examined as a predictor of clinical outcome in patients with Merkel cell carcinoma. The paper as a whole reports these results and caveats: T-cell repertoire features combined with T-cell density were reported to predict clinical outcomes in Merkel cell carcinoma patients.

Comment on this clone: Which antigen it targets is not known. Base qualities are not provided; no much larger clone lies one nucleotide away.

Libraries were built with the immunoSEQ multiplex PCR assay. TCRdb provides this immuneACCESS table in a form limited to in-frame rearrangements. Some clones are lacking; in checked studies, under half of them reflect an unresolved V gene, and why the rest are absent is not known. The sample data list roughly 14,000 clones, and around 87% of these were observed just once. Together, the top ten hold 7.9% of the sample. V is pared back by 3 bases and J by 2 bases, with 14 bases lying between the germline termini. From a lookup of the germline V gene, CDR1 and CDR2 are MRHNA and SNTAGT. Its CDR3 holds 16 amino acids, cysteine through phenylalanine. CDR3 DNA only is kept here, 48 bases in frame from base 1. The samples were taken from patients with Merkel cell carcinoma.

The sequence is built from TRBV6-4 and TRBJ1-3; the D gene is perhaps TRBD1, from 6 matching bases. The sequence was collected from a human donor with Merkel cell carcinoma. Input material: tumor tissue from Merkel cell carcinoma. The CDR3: CASSEGGGAAGNTIYF. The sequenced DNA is TGTGCCAGCAGTGAGGGCGGGGGGGCTGCTGGAAACACCATATATTTT.